This TCR beta chain was obtained from a study of blood T cell repertoires in COVID-19. Sequencing used immunoSEQ multiplex PCR; TCRdb keeps in-frame clones, though not all of them. Found here are 60,000 to 90,000 clones, about four fifths of them singletons; the top ten hold 3.5%. CDR1 and CDR2 from the germline V gene are KGHSY and FQNENV. Trimming took 3 bases from V and 7 from J; bases not matched to a gene: 11. This CDR3 comprises 15 residues. Material: peripheral blood. The receptor was derived from a man aged 45 to 65 with acute or convalescent COVID-19. V and J are TRBV16 and TRBJ1-1, with TRBD1 identical over 7 bases. In nucleotides, the CDR3 is TGTGCCAGCAGCCAGGGCAGGGGGATAGGTCTTGAAGCTTTCTTT. It translates to CASSQGRGIGLEAFF.